Each of the 17 T cell receptor beta chains below was sequenced from the same sample in a study of T-cell memory formation after mild COVID-19. Each CDR3 protein is one row after TCRdb ran MiXCR on the 5' RACE reads. The sample contains a few hundred thousand distinct CDR3 sequences, about 16% of which appear only once. The sample was PBMCs or a T cell subset sorted from them (not recorded which). The receptors originated from a man in his late teens or twenties who had mild COVID-19 (a few samples of this study predate the infection). Cell type and time point are not known.

The CDR3 sequence: CSVGTPDTDTQYF. CDR3 nucleotides: TGCAGCGTGGGGACCCCGGACACAGATACGCAGTATTTT. V is TRBV29-1 and J is TRBJ2-3; D may match TRBD1 or TRBD2 (5 bases each). The CDR3 totals 13 residues. The V and J ends lost 6 bases and 2 bases respectively, with 12 bases between them. The germline gives CDR1 SQVTM, CDR2 ANQGSEA.

This clonotype has only a few counts. The rearrangement links TRBV5-4 to TRBJ2-3; 8 nucleotides line up with TRBD2. The CDR3 extends over 15 amino acids. With V trimmed by 2 bases and J by 4 bases, 6 bases remained unmatched. Germline-derived CDR1 and CDR2 are SGHNT and YYREEE (reference sequence). CDR3 bases: TGTGCCAGCAGCTTCCGACTAGCGTCTGCAGATACGCAGTATTTT. Encoded protein: CASSFRLASADTQYF. Together with reference TRBV5-4 and TRBJ2-3, the CDR3 gives the full variable domain: ETGVTQSPTHLIKTRGQQVTLRCSSQSGHNTVSWYQQALGQGPQFIFQYYREEENGRGNFPPRFSGLQFPNYSSELNVNALELDDSALYLCASSFRLASADTQYFGPGTRLTVL.

This clonotype was seen a few times. The V call is TRBV27, the J call TRBJ1-5; D might be TRBD1 (6 bases). The V gene lost 4 bases and the J gene lost 3 bases, with 16 bases spanning the gap. This CDR3 spans 16 amino acids. Germline CDR1 reads MNHEY; CDR2 reads SMNVEV (reference sequence). In DNA form, the CDR3 reads TGTGCCAGCAGTTCCCCGAGGGGGGAGTCCAATCAGCCCCAGCATTTT. Translating it yields CASSSPRGESNQPQHF.

This clonotype was seen more than once but under ten times. The chain is built from TRBV12-3 or TRBV12-4 and TRBJ1-6; no definite D call. This CDR3 comprises 14 residues. Trimming took 9 bases from V and 9 from J, leaving 18 bases between them. The CDR3 DNA reads as TGTGCCAGTGCCCAGGTGGCTTCAGGTTCACCCCTCCACTTT. Amino acid sequence: CASAQVASGSPLHF.

This clonotype was counted a few times. This chain uses TRBV20-1 with TRBJ2-1; TRBD2 matches 9 bases. V dropped 3 bases and J dropped 6; count of bases not matched to a gene: 15. This CDR3 region has 17 residues. Germline V CDR1 and CDR2: DFQATT, SNEGSKA (reference sequence). The CDR3 protein is CSASGLAGTTGGNEQFF. The CDR3 DNA is TGCAGTGCTAGCGGGCTAGCGGGGACCACCGGGGGCAATGAGCAGTTCTTC.

The chain links TRBV7-9 to TRBJ1-1, with 7 bases aligning to TRBD1. Germline CDR1 SEHNR, CDR2 FQNEAQ (reference sequence). The V segment lost 10 bases and the J segment 1 base; nucleotides outside the gene matches: 12. The CDR3 extends over 15 amino acids. CDR3: CAIALRGTANTEAFF. CDR3 in DNA: TGTGCCATTGCTCTCAGGGGGACGGCGAACACTGAAGCTTTCTTT.

There are a few counts of this clonotype. The chain couples TRBV6-2 or TRBV6-3 to TRBJ1-4; 11 bases are a match to TRBD1. The CDR3 totals 14 residues. The germline V gene encodes CDR1 MNHEY and CDR2 SVGEGT. With V trimmed by 5 bases and J by 8 bases, 4 bases remained unmatched. CDR3 nucleotides: TGTGCCAGCAGTAGGACAGGGGGCCGCGAAAAACTGTTTTTT. Translation gives CASSRTGGREKLFF.

The rearrangement uses TRBV24-1 and TRBJ1-2; 8 positions match TRBD1. V was clipped by 4 bases and J by 6 bases; unmatched bases: 6. The CDR3 length is 14 residues. The germline CDR1 and CDR2 sequences are KGHDR and SFDVKD. This chain's CDR3 is CATSESDREDGYTF. The CDR3, as DNA: TGTGCCACCAGTGAATCGGACAGGGAGGATGGCTACACCTTC.

The gene calls are TRBV6-5 and TRBJ1-3, with D maybe TRBD1 (6 bases). Germline assignment: CDR1 MNHEY and CDR2 SVGAGI. The V gene lost 9 bases and the J gene lost 0 bases, with 9 bases spanning the gap. The CDR3 is made up of 13 amino acids. As DNA, the CDR3 is TGTGCCAGTATGACAGGCTCTGGAAACACCATATATTTT. Translating it yields CASMTGSGNTIYF.

This rearrangement joins TRBV7-2 to TRBJ1-2; D unclear. The CDR3 has 16 residues. Germline V gene lookup returns CDR1 SGHTA and CDR2 FQGNSA. Trimming removed 3 bases at V and 4 bases at J, with 18 bases between. The CDR3 DNA reads TGTGCCAGCAGCTTCAATTCGCAGCCTCGAAGCTATGGCTACACCTTC. Translated: CASSFNSQPRSYGYTF. The entire variable domain, with the rest obtained from reference TRBV7-2 and TRBJ1-2, is as follows: GAGVSQSPSNKVTEKGKDVELRCDPISGHTALYWYRQSLGQGLEFLIYFQGNSAPDKSGLPSDRFSAERTGGSVSTLTIQRTQQEDSAVYLCASSFNSQPRSYGYTFGSGTRLTVV.

The chain links TRBV5-5 to TRBJ2-3; D may be TRBD2 (6 bases). Germline V gene lookup returns CDR1 SGHKS and CDR2 YYEKEE (reference sequence). V was cut by 0 bases and J by 0 bases, with 11 bases left in between. The CDR3 consists of 16 residues. CDR3 protein: CASSLGGISSTDTQYF. CDR3 bases: TGTGCCAGCAGCTTGGGCGGGATTTCTAGCACAGATACGCAGTATTTT.

This clonotype was seen only a few times. The CDR3 DNA reads TGCGCCAGCAGCTTGGGGGACTTAAACACCGGGGAGCTGTTTTTT. Its protein is CASSLGDLNTGELFF. The V and J genes are TRBV5-1 and TRBJ2-2; D may be TRBD2 (6 bases). Trimming stripped 0 bases from V and 2 bases from J, with 8 bases between. The CDR3 covers 15 residues. Germline CDR1 and CDR2: SGHRS and YFSETQ.

In its sample, this clonotype was seen a few times. V usage is TRBV4-1 and J usage is TRBJ1-5, with D unclear. Germline V gene lookup returns CDR1 MGHRA and CDR2 YSYEKL. V was pared by 4 bases and J by 6 bases, with 16 bases between. The CDR3 is 15 amino acids. Written as DNA, the CDR3 is TGCGCCAGCAGCCCCTCCGCCACAACGCTTCAGCCCCAGCATTTT. It is translated as CASSPSATTLQPQHF.

The chain employs TRBV4-1 and TRBJ1-1; D gene uncertain. Germline V gives CDR1 MGHRA, CDR2 YSYEKL. The CDR3 contains 13 residues. V shed 1 base and J shed 11 bases, with 14 bases lying between them. CDR3 in DNA: TGCGCCAGCAGCCAAGCCCCGGGCCCCGGGGCTTTCTTT. Translating gives CASSQAPGPGAFF.

This clonotype showed up many times. The chain carries TRBV4-3 and TRBJ2-7; maybe TRBD2 (5 bases). Trimming removed 5 bases at V and 5 bases at J, with 16 bases between. Germline assignment: CDR1 LGHNA and CDR2 YSLEER. The CDR3 totals 14 residues. The CDR3 here is CASSNRPSGDEQYV. The CDR3 DNA reads TGCGCCAGCAGCAACCGTCCCAGCGGAGACGAGCAGTACGTC.

V usage is TRBV4-1 and J usage is TRBJ1-5; D is uncertain. The V gene's germline CDR1 is MGHRA and CDR2 YSYEKL. The V end lost 1 base, the J end lost 4 bases, and 8 bases lay between the germline ends. The CDR3 is made up of 14 amino acids. This CDR3 reads CASSQGRHNQPQHF. The CDR3 bases are TGCGCCAGCAGCCAAGGACGACATAATCAGCCCCAGCATTTT.

The gene calls are TRBV6-2 or TRBV6-3 and TRBJ2-7; no clear D. With 0 bases removed from V and 2 bases from J, the gap between germline ends came to 8 bases. The CDR3 has 14 residues. The germline CDR1 and CDR2 sequences are MNHEY and SVGEGT. CDR3 in DNA: TGTGCCAGCAGTTACTCGACGGTAACCTACGAGCAGTACTTC. It is translated as CASSYSTVTYEQYF.